This T cell receptor (beta chain) was recorded in a study of blood T cell repertoires in COVID-19. As for the study in general: Researchers got acute and convalescent COVID-19 samples from the United States, Italy and Spain. PBMCs, B-cell-depleted T cells, or T cells were the source of the cDNA or gDNA that made up the material.

Trimming took 3 bases from V and 4 from J, leaving 9 bases between them. Germline CDR1 is MNHEY and CDR2 is SMNVEV (reference sequence). The CDR3 contains 13 residues. The cohort comprised adults aged roughly 18 to 90 years residing in about 25 US areas. Authors' analysis steps: Counts of nucleated cells, estimated from reference gene primer amplification, were obtained. This table comes from immunoSEQ multiplex PCR, and its TCRdb copy is limited to in-frame clones, with some not included. V and J calls and clone size follow that table, whereas D and trimming were derived from the DNA. This repertoire shows about 240,000 clones, around 88% found once; its top ten account for roughly 3.5%.

The chain couples TRBV27 to TRBJ2-5; weak D call: TRBD2 (6 bases). The TCR sequence derives from a woman in her thirties or forties with acute COVID-19. Sequencing used PBMCs or T cells enriched from blood (not recorded which). The DNA of the CDR3 is TGTGCCAGCAGTTTCGGAGGGTTAGAGACCCAGTACTTC. Translation gives CASSFGGLETQYF.